This T cell receptor beta chain was sequenced during a study of T cell repertoires in cytomegalovirus infection. The wider study: CMV infection plus the matching HLA type was flagged by public TCR beta signatures.

The V end was cut by 6 bases, the J end by 5 bases, with 11 bases between. The germline gives CDR1 GTSNPN, CDR2 SVGIG (reference sequence). CDR3 length: 12 amino acids. One entry per CDR3 protein, called by TCRdb with MiXCR from the reads. Counted here are about 150,000 distinct CDR3 sequences, 23% occurring once; the ten biggest clones make up 10% to 11%. Study outcomes and limitations: The response measured ex vivo was dominated by TCR beta clonotypes (HLA-C-restricted and CMV-specific). The cumulative frequency of public TCR beta families identified carriers of CMV plus the relevant HLA.

Details on this clonotype: Its antigen is still unknown.

The sample consisted of PBMCs. The clonotype originates from a human donor in good health (CMV status not recorded). Some clones in this sample may be carry-over from other donors' samples. The J gene is TRBJ2-1, the V gene TRBV30; possibly TRBD1 or TRBD2 for D (6 bases each). CDR3 sequence (DNA): TGTGCCTGCGCGGGACAACACAATGAGCAGTTCTTC. It is translated as CACAGQHNEQFF.